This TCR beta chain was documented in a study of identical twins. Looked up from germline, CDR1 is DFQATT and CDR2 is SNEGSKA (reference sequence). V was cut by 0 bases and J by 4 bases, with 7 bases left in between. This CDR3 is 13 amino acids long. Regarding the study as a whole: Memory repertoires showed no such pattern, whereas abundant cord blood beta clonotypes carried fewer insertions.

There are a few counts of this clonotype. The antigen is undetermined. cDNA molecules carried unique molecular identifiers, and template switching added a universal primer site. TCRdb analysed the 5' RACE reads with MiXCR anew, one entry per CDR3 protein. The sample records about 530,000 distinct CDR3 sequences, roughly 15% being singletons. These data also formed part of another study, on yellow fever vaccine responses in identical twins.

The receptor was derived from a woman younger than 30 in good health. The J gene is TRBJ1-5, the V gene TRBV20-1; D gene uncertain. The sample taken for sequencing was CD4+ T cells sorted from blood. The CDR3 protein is CSARDYLNQPQHF. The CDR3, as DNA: TGCAGTGCTAGAGATTACCTTAATCAGCCCCAGCATTTT.